This record covers a single TCR beta chain. Antigen specificity is unknown. Primers for the PCR totalled 60 Vbeta and 13 Jbeta. Data came from immunoSEQ multiplex PCR; TCRdb stores just in-frame clones and leaves some out. The profile shows some 150,000 clones, 65% to 90% of them singletons. J gave up 7 bases and V 4 bases, and 8 bases lay outside the gene matches. CDR3 length equals 15 residues. Germline CDR1 SGHRS, CDR2 YFSETQ. The data were taken from a study of cytomegalovirus exposure and HLA in healthy donors. The overall study: Findings of an earlier analysis included 110 million or so unique TCR beta sequences from some 180 million T cells. Early released data had about 85 million unique TCRs, all coming from HLA-typed donors. Findings of the study overall: In terms of immune exposure information, only CMV serostatus was available. Presence/absence analyses supposed approximately even sequencing depth among donors.

The source is a man aged 45 to 65 in good health and CMV-seropositive. This sequence joins TRBV5-1 and TRBJ1-6, with TRBD1 matching 7 bases. Sequenced sample: PBMCs. CDR3 residues: CASSTRQGGNSPLHF. Written as DNA, the CDR3 is TGCGCCAGCAGCACCCGACAGGGCGGAAATTCACCCCTCCACTTT.